This T cell receptor (beta chain) was observed in a study of radiotherapy plus CTLA-4 blockade in lung cancer. Across the whole study: Objective responses were observed in about a sixth of patients, and disease control was achieved by approximately 32%.

On this clone itself: Its antigen is not known.

General study findings and limits: The best predictor of response was reported to be early blood T cell clone dynamics, with interferon-beta. TCR clones originating in tumors grew in number in blood after radiotherapy plus ipilimumab.

The assay was immunoSEQ multiplex PCR, and TCRdb's table has in-frame clones only and misses some. The table lists 27,000 or so clones, 75% to 85% of them singletons. The V gene end was trimmed by 1 base and the J gene end by 9 bases; junction bases not matched to a gene: 13. This CDR3 comprises 16 residues. Looked up from germline, CDR1 is SGHNT and CDR2 is YYREEE (reference sequence). The study treated chemo-refractory metastatic non-small-cell lung cancer patients with focal radiation plus ipilimumab CTLA-4 blockade. V is TRBV5-4 and J is TRBJ2-3; 8 bases agree with TRBD1. Sequenced material: peripheral blood, taken from a patient treated with radiotherapy plus ipilimumab. This TCR was recovered from a human donor with non-small cell lung cancer that progressed on radiotherapy plus ipilimumab. CDR3 bases: TGTGCCAGCAGCTTGAGCGACAGGGGCCTGCTTGGCACGCAGTATTTT. It specifies CASSLSDRGLLGTQYF.